The 17 T cell receptor beta chains reported below all come from one sample, sequenced in a study of T-cell memory formation after mild COVID-19. From the 5' RACE reads, TCRdb called clonotypes with MiXCR, one entry per CDR3 protein. The sample yields over 250,000 distinct CDR3 sequences, roughly 15% seen once. The sequencing input was PBMCs or a T cell subset sorted from them (not recorded which). The receptors were gathered from a man between 18 and 35 years old who had mild COVID-19 (a few samples of this study predate the infection). Cell type and time point are not known.

The chain combines TRBV5-1 with TRBJ2-1; tentatively, D is TRBD1 (7 bases). The length of the CDR3 is 15 residues. Germline lookup yields CDR1 SGHRS and CDR2 YFSETQ. V was shortened by 0 bases and J by 8 bases, with 15 bases between the two germline ends. CDR3 nucleotide sequence: TGCGCCAGCAGCTTGGTGGAGGGGGCTATGGATGAGCAGTTCTTC. It is translated as CASSLVEGAMDEQFF. Combining the CDR3 with reference TRBV5-1 and TRBJ2-1 gives the whole variable domain KAGVTQTPRYLIKTRGQQVTLSCSPISGHRSVSWYQQTPGQGLQFLFEYFSETQRNKGNFPGRFSGRQFSNSRSEMNVSTLELGDSALYLCASSLVEGAMDEQFFGPGTRLTVL.

The rearrangement links TRBV7-2 to TRBJ1-4, with TRBD1 matching 8 bases. Germline V gives CDR1 SGHTA, CDR2 FQGNSA. V was pared by 5 bases and J by 3 bases, with 5 bases of the junction left unmatched. This CDR3 is 15 amino acids long. The CDR3 DNA is TGTGCCAGCAGCAGGGACAGGCCGGCTAATGAAAAACTGTTTTTT. Protein sequence: CASSRDRPANEKLFF.

This clonotype has ten or more counts. This sequence joins TRBV5-1 and TRBJ2-2; TRBD2 is a possible D gene (5 bases). The germline V gene has CDR1 SGHRS and CDR2 YFSETQ. V gave up 0 bases and J gave up 4 bases, with 10 bases separating them. The CDR3 sequence is 15 residues long. CDR3 loop: CASSLANAGTGELFF. The CDR3 DNA reads TGCGCCAGCAGCTTGGCCAACGCGGGCACCGGGGAGCTGTTTTTT.

There are many counts of this clonotype. The chain uses TRBV5-1 and TRBJ2-1, with D perhaps being TRBD1 or TRBD2 (6 bases each). CDR1 is SGHRS, CDR2 YFSETQ, per germline. The CDR3 consists of 17 residues. Trimming shortened V by 4 bases and J by 0 bases, and 17 bases separated the two germline ends. The CDR3 here is CASSTWVGGSSYNEQFF. DNA for the CDR3: TGCGCCAGCAGCACTTGGGTAGGGGGGAGCTCCTACAATGAGCAGTTCTTC.

V usage is TRBV4-1 and J usage is TRBJ1-5; D uncertain. From germline, CDR1 is MGHRA and CDR2 YSYEKL. This CDR3 has 15 residues. Between the trimmed V and J ends, which lost 4 bases and 7 bases, there was a span of 17 bases. The CDR3 loop reads CASSLNDGGYQPQHF. In DNA form, the CDR3 reads TGCGCCAGCAGCCTCAACGATGGAGGGTACCAGCCCCAGCATTTT.

This clonotype was detected only a few times. The chain joins TRBV6-2 or TRBV6-3 to TRBJ2-5; the D gene is possibly TRBD2 (6 bases). This CDR3 comprises 14 residues. Between the trimmed V and J ends, which lost 5 bases and 2 bases, there was a span of 12 bases. The germline V gene encodes CDR1 MNHEY and CDR2 SVGEGT. The DNA of the CDR3 is TGTGCCAGCAGTGGAGTGGGAGGTCAAGAGACCCAGTACTTC. The encoded protein is CASSGVGGQETQYF.

V gene TRBV30 combines with J gene TRBJ1-5; the match to TRBD1 covers 10 bases. With V trimmed by 5 bases and J by 7 bases, 5 bases remained unmatched. The CDR3 has 13 residues. The germline V gene has CDR1 GTSNPN and CDR2 SVGIG (reference sequence). The CDR3 loop reads CAWSTGGYQPQHF. DNA for the CDR3: TGTGCCTGGTCGACAGGGGGCTACCAGCCCCAGCATTTT.

This chain uses TRBV15 with TRBJ2-5; 7 bases map to TRBD1. V lost 0 bases, J lost 4 bases, and 2 bases stayed unmatched. Germline loops: CDR1 LNHNV, CDR2 YYDKDF (reference sequence). This CDR3 is 14 amino acids long. In DNA, the CDR3 is TGTGCCACCAGCAGAGAACGACAGGGAGAGACCCAGTACTTC. It yields the protein CATSRERQGETQYF.

This clonotype showed up many times. The gene calls are TRBV7-2 and TRBJ2-3; TRBD1 aligns across 8 bases. CDR3 size: 16 residues. V was pared by 5 bases and J by 1 base, with 8 bases of the junction left unmatched. The V gene's germline CDR1 is SGHTA and CDR2 FQGNSA. The CDR3 loop reads CASSRTPGQGTDTQYF. CDR3 DNA: TGTGCCAGCAGCCGTACGCCGGGACAGGGCACAGATACGCAGTATTTT.

The genes are TRBV7-3 and TRBJ2-5, with 7 bases lining up with TRBD1. The CDR3 totals 16 residues. Germline CDR1 is SGHTA and CDR2 is FQGTGA. Trimming took 5 bases from V and 2 from J; bases not matched to a gene: 11. The CDR3 nucleotides are TGTGCCAGCAGCAGATCCTCCGGGACAGAACAAGAGACCCAGTACTTC. This translates into CASSRSSGTEQETQYF. The whole variable domain, filled in from reference TRBV7-3 and TRBJ2-5, reads GAGVSQTPSNKVTEKGKYVELRCDPISGHTALYWYRQSLGQGPEFLIYFQGTGAADDSGLPNDRFFAVRPEGSVSTLKIQRTERGDSAVYLCASSRSSGTEQETQYFGPGTRLLVL.

V is TRBV18 and J is TRBJ1-5; D is possibly TRBD1 (5 bases). CDR3 length: 14 residues. Trimming pared 6 bases from V and 3 bases from J, leaving 12 bases between. CDR1 and CDR2 from the germline V gene are KGHSH and LQKENI. CDR3: CASSPGPNNQPQHF. The CDR3 coding sequence is TGTGCCAGCTCCCCGGGACCCAACAATCAGCCCCAGCATTTT.

This chain connects TRBV13 to TRBJ1-2; D possibly corresponds to TRBD1 (6 bases). Trimming removed 7 bases from V and 6 bases from J, with 18 bases in between. This CDR3 region has 14 residues. Germline assignment: CDR1 PRHDT and CDR2 FYEKMQ (reference sequence). CDR3 loop: CASTTIDRSHGYTF. For the CDR3, the DNA is TGTGCCAGCACAACCATCGACAGGTCCCATGGCTACACCTTC.

This chain links TRBV6-5 with TRBJ1-2; D perhaps matches TRBD1 (5 bases). V shed 2 bases and J shed 6 bases, with 10 bases lying between them. Germline V gene lookup returns CDR1 MNHEY and CDR2 SVGAGI. This CDR3 contains 13 residues. CDR3 DNA sequence: TGTGCCAGCAGTTACCTGCAGGGAGATGGCTACACCTTC. As protein: CASSYLQGDGYTF.

The chain couples TRBV2 to TRBJ2-1; D might be TRBD2 (5 bases). Germline assignment: CDR1 SNHLY and CDR2 FYNNEI. The V end lost 7 bases, the J end lost 13 bases, and 14 bases lay between the germline ends. This CDR3 spans 11 amino acids. The CDR3 nucleotides read TGTGCCAGCAATCTCGAGACTATTCAGTTCTTC. It translates to CASNLETIQFF.

This clonotype was recorded at least ten times. The chain uses TRBV7-2 and TRBJ2-7; 7 bases align to TRBD2. The germline V gene has CDR1 SGHTA and CDR2 FQGNSA. The CDR3 contains 15 residues. V dropped 1 base and J dropped 0; count of bases not matched to a gene: 3. CDR3 sequence: CASSLGAGSSYEQYF. The CDR3 DNA reads TGTGCCAGCAGCTTAGGAGCGGGGAGCTCCTACGAGCAGTACTTC. The full variable domain, its missing parts supplied by reference TRBV7-2 and TRBJ2-7, is GAGVSQSPSNKVTEKGKDVELRCDPISGHTALYWYRQSLGQGLEFLIYFQGNSAPDKSGLPSDRFSAERTGGSVSTLTIQRTQQEDSAVYLCASSLGAGSSYEQYFGPGTRLTVT.

The V call is TRBV30, the J call TRBJ2-4; D is possibly TRBD1 or TRBD2 (5 bases each). The CDR3 consists of 15 residues. Trimming cost V 0 bases and J 7 bases, with 16 bases left between them. Germline values: CDR1 GTSNPN, CDR2 SVGIG (reference sequence). This chain's CDR3 is CAWSVLGEWENIQYF. CDR3 nucleotide sequence: TGTGCCTGGAGTGTACTAGGGGAGTGGGAGAACATTCAGTACTTC.

This clonotype was picked up a small number of times. The chain has TRBV20-1 and TRBJ1-1; a possible D gene is TRBD1 (6 bases). The CDR3 is 14 amino acids. Germline lookup yields CDR1 DFQATT and CDR2 SNEGSKA (reference sequence). V lost 3 bases, J lost 1 base, and 12 bases lay in between. CDR3 region: CSARGGSSNTEAFF. The CDR3 region has the DNA TGCAGTGCTAGGGGGGGCAGCTCGAACACTGAAGCTTTCTTT.